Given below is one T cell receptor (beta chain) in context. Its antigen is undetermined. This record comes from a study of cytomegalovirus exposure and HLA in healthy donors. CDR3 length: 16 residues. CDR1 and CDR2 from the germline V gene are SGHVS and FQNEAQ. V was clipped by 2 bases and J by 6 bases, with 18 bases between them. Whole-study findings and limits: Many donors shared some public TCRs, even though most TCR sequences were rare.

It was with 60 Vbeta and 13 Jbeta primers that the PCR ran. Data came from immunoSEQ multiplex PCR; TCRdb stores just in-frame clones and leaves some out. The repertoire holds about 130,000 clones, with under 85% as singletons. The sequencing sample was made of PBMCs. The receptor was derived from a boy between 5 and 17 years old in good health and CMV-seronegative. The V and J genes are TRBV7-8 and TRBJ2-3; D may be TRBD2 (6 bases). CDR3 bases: TGTGCCAGCAGCTTATTCAAGGGTCAGCTAGCGGATACGCAGTATTTT. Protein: CASSLFKGQLADTQYF.